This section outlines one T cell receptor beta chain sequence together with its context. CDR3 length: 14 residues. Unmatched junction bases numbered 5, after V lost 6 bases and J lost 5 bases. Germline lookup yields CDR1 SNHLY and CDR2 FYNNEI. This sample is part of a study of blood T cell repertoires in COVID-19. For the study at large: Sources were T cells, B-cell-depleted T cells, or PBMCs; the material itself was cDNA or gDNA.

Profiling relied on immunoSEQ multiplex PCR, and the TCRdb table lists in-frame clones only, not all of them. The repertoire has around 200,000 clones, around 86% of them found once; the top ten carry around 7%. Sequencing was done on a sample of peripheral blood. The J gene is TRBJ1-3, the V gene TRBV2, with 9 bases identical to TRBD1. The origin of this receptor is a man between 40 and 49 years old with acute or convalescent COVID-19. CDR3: CASRGDRARNTIYF. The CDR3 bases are TGTGCCAGCAGAGGGGACAGGGCAAGAAACACCATATATTTT.